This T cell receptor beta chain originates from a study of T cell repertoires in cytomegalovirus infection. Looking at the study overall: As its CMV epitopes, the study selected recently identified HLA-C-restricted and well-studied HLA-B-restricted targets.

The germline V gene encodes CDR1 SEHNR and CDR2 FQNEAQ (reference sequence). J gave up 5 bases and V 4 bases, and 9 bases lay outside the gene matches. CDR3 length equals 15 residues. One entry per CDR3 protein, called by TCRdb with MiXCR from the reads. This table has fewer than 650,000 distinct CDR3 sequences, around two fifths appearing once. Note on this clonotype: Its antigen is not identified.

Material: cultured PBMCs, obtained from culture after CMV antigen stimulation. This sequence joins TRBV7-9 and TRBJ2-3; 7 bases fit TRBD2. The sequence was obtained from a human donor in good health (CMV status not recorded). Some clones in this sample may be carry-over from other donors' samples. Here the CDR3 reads CASSSTSGEVDTQYF. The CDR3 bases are TGTGCCAGCAGCTCCACCAGCGGGGAGGTAGATACGCAGTATTTT.